Listed below are T cell receptor beta chains from one sample, sequenced in a study of CD8 T cells in Susac syndrome. TCRdb reprocessed the immunoSEQ multiplex PCR reads via MiXCR and lists one record per CDR3 protein. The repertoire consists of 75,000 to 100,000 distinct CDR3 sequences, with approximately 94% occurring once and the leading ten covering about 0.25%. The sample taken for sequencing was CD8+ T cells from PBMCs. These receptors all stem from a human donor in good health. The CDR3 runs from the conserved cysteine through the conserved F or W. D genes are given only for firm matches. Clone size is shown for a subset of rows, as once, few, many or a class of expanded clone.

J	D	V	size	DNA	CDR3
TRBJ2-4	NA	TRBV9	once	TGTGCCAGCAGCTCCGGAGGGGCGATAGCCAAAAACATTCAGTACTTC	CASSSGGAIAKNIQYF
TRBJ1-6	NA	TRBV4-1	NA	TGCGCCAGCAGCCAAGAGGCGGGTAATTCACCCCTCCACTTT	CASSQEAGNSPLHF
TRBJ2-7	NA	TRBV20-1	NA	TGCAGTGCTAGAGACCCGGGTGTAGCCTACGAGCAGTACTTC	CSARDPGVAYEQYF
TRBJ2-3	TRBD2	TRBV5-1	NA	TGCGCCAGCAGCTTGCGGACTAGCTCAGATACGCAGTATTTT	CASSLRTSSDTQYF
TRBJ1-2	NA	TRBV4-1	NA	TGCGCCAGCAGCCAAGAGGGAACGCAGGGCTATGGCTACACCTTC	CASSQEGTQGYGYTF
TRBJ2-1	NA	TRBV5-1	NA	TGCGCCAGCAGCTTGGGCCTCCCCGGGGATGAGCAGTTCTTC	CASSLGLPGDEQFF
TRBJ2-5	NA	TRBV24-1	NA	TGTGCCACCAGTGATTTGAAGGGAGTCCAAGAGACCCAGTACTTC	CATSDLKGVQETQYF
TRBJ1-2	NA	TRBV11-2	NA	TGTGCCAGCAGCAGCAGGGCTGGCTACACCTTC	CASSSRAGYTF
TRBJ2-4	NA	TRBV7-9	NA	TGTGCCAGCAGCAGCCGGGCTCGGGACAAAAACATTCAGTACTTC	CASSSRARDKNIQYF
TRBJ2-1	TRBD2	TRBV5-1	NA	TGCGCCAGCACTCTGGAGGCGGGAGGGCGCTACAATGAGCAGTTCTTC	CASTLEAGGRYNEQFF
TRBJ2-1	NA	TRBV20-1	NA	TGCAGTGCGGTAGCGGCGGAGCGGTACAATGAGCAGTTCTTC	CSAVAAERYNEQFF
TRBJ1-1	NA	TRBV25-1	NA	TGTGCCAGCAGTGCTGGAAAAGCTTTCTTT	CASSAGKAFF
TRBJ1-1	NA	TRBV4-1	NA	TGCGCCAGCAGCCGAGCTCCTCGGGGTCGCGAGACGGCTTTCTTT	CASSRAPRGRETAFF
TRBJ2-3	TRBD1	TRBV3-1	NA	TGTGCCAGCAGCCAAGATCTCGGGACAGGGAGTAGAGATACGCAGTATTTT	CASSQDLGTGSRDTQYF
TRBJ2-5	NA	TRBV6-5	NA	TGTGCCAGCAGTTACTCGATATACCCCCCAGTGACCCAGTACTTC	CASSYSIYPPVTQYF
TRBJ2-3	NA	TRBV29-1	NA	TGCAGCGCCACGGGAGTGGACGCGGACCTACAGTATTTT	CSATGVDADLQYF
TRBJ1-2	NA	TRBV20-1	NA	TGCAGTGCTAGTCAGAGTACGGACGGCGGGTGGTATGGCTACACCTTC	CSASQSTDGGWYGYTF
TRBJ2-5	TRBD1	TRBV5-4	once	TGTGCCAGCAGCTTACGACAGGGGCGGGAGACCCAGTACTTC	CASSLRQGRETQYF
TRBJ2-3	NA	TRBV11-2	NA	TGTGCCAGCAGCCCTTACTGGGGGTCAGATACGCAGTATTTT	CASSPYWGSDTQYF
TRBJ1-4	NA	TRBV7-9	NA	TGTGCCAGCAGCTTATTCGACCGGGAAACTAATGAAAAACTGTTTTTT	CASSLFDRETNEKLFF
TRBJ2-3	NA	TRBV7-9	NA	TGTGCCAGCAGCAGGGACTCGACAGATACGCAGTATTTT	CASSRDSTDTQYF
TRBJ1-5	NA	TRBV23-1	NA	TGCGCCAGCAGTCAATCATGGGAAGGAGAGAGCAATCAGCCCCAGCATTTT	CASSQSWEGESNQPQHF
TRBJ1-2	NA	TRBV20-1	NA	TGCAGTGCTCCTGACGGGGAGTATGGCTACACCTTC	CSAPDGEYGYTF
TRBJ2-1	TRBD2	TRBV7-9	NA	TGTGCCAGCAGCTCGATAGCGGGAGAAGAGCAGTTCTTC	CASSSIAGEEQFF
TRBJ2-2	TRBD2	TRBV7-9	NA	TGTGCCAGCAGTCGGACTAGCGGTTACACCGGGGAGCTGTTTTTT	CASSRTSGYTGELFF
TRBJ2-1	NA	TRBV6-6	NA	TGTGCCAGCAGTTACGACAGGAATGAGCAGTTCTTC	CASSYDRNEQFF
TRBJ2-1	TRBD1	TRBV11-2	NA	TGTGCCAGCAGCTTAGTGTGGACAGGGGGCAGGGAGCAGTTCTTC	CASSLVWTGGREQFF
TRBJ2-5	NA	TRBV6-1	NA	TGTGCCAGCACAGAGCCCCATTTCGGGACCCAGTACTTC	CASTEPHFGTQYF
TRBJ2-1	NA	TRBV7-8	few	TGTGCCAGCAGCTTAACGGGTGAGCAGTTCTTC	CASSLTGEQFF
TRBJ1-1	NA	TRBV5-1	NA	TGCGCCAGCAGCTTGGCCACAGCCGGGGGGACTGAAGCTTTCTTT	CASSLATAGGTEAFF
TRBJ2-3	TRBD2	TRBV28	NA	TGTGCCAGCAGTCTGTATAGCGGGACACGCACAGATACGCAGTATTTT	CASSLYSGTRTDTQYF
TRBJ1-1	NA	TRBV27	once	TGTGCCAGCAGTTTAGTGGGCCCAGAGACTGAAGCTTTCTTT	CASSLVGPETEAFF